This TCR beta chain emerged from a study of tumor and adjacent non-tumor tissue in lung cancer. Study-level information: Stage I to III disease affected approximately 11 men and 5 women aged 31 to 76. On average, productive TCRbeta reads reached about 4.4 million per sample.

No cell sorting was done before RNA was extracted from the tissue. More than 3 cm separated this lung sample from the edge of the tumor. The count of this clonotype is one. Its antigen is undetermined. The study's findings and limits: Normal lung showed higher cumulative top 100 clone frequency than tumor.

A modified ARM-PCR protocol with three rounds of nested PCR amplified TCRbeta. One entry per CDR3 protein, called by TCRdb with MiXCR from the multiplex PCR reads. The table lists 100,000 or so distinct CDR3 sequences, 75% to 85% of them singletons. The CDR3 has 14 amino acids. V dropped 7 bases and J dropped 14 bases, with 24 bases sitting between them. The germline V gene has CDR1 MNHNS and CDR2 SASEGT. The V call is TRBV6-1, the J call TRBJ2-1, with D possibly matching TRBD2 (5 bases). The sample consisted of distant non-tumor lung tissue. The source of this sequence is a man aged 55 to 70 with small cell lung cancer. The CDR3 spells CASIFSASRNEKFF. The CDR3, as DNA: TGTGCCAGCATCTTTAGCGCGAGTAGGAATGAAAAGTTCTTC.